This TCR beta chain comes out of a study of long-term antiretroviral therapy in people with HIV. Between the trimmed V and J ends, which lost 5 bases and 7 bases, there was a span of 12 bases. The CDR3 has 12 residues. Per the germline V gene, CDR1 is SGHVS and CDR2 is FQNEAQ. Comment on this clone: Its antigen is still unknown.

Broader study findings: HIV repertoires spanned narrower CDR3 length ranges than controls. Sampling of blood ran from the mid-2000s to the late 2010s, and older ART regimens were possibly in use.

The immunoSEQ assay was v3.0, run at survey level. Using immunoSEQ multiplex PCR, the repertoire was profiled, and TCRdb retains in-frame clones only, with some absent. The data show roughly 14,000 clones, 76% seen once. This receptor was identified in a man aged 35 to 55 with HIV. The rearrangement links TRBV7-8 to TRBJ2-7, with a weak D call TRBD1 (5 bases). The sequencing here drew on unsorted PBMCs, taken 3.1 years after starting antiretroviral therapy. The CDR3 region has the DNA TGTGCCAGCAGCCTAGGGGCCTGGGAGCAGTACTTC. Translated: CASSLGAWEQYF.